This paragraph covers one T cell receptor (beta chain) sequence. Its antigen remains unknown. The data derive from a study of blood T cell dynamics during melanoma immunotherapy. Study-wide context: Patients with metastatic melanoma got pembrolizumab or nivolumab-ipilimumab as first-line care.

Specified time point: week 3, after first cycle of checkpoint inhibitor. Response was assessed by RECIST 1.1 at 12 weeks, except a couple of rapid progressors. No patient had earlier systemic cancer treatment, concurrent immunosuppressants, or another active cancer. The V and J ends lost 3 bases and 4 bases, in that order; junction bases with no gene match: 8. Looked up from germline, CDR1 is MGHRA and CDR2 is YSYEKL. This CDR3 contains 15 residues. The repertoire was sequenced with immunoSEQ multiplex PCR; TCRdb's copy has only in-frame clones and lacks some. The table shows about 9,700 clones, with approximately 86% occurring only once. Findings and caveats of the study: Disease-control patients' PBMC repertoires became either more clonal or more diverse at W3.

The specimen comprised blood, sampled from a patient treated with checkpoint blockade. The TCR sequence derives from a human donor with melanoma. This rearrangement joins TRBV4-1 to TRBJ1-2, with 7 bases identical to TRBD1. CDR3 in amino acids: CASSQAGQASYGYTF. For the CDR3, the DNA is TGCGCCAGCAGCCAGGCCGGACAGGCTAGCTATGGCTACACCTTC.